This T cell receptor (beta chain) came from a study of tumor-infiltrating lymphocytes in primary liver carcinoma. Study-level information: With diameters of roughly 4.2 to 10 cm, tumors were stage T1-T3 N0M0.

From 500 ng of total RNA, TCR beta-specific cDNA was reverse-transcribed using a constant-region primer. Each TCR beta library was derived from three nested multiplex PCR rounds that employed slightly modified ARM-PCR. A C-beta reverse primer was combined with TRBV1-TRBV30 forward primers in the first two PCR rounds, and each round had ten to eleven cycles. From the multiplex PCR reads, TCRdb called clonotypes with MiXCR, one entry per CDR3 protein. The sample carries over 75,000 distinct CDR3 sequences, 65% to 70% recorded once. Trimming at V came to 4 bases and at J to 6 bases, leaving 11 bases not matched to a gene. The germline V gene has CDR1 SGHAT and CDR2 FQNNGV. The CDR3 covers 16 residues. Co-extraction yielded RNA and DNA from about 20-30 mg of unsorted bulk tissue.

Sequencing used tumor-adjacent normal liver tissue. The V gene is TRBV11-2, the J gene TRBJ2-1; 8 nucleotides agree with TRBD2. This sequence was found in a man aged 40-49 years with primary liver carcinoma and hepatitis B virus infection. In nucleotides, the CDR3 is TGTGCCAGCAGCTACGGGGGGGGACAAGGCTGCAATGAGCAGTTCTTC. It specifies CASSYGGGQGCNEQFF.